These 21 T cell receptor beta chains were sequenced from one sample in a study of control samples from healthy donors and cancer patients. The table came from immunoSEQ multiplex PCR; TCRdb's copy has only in-frame clones and leaves some out. The sample includes thousands of clones, approximately 82% of them seen just once. The sample was PBMCs. Source of these receptors: a man aged 65 to 85 with lung cancer.

V usage is TRBV28 and J usage is TRBJ2-7; TRBD1 is a possible D gene (6 bases). Germline V gives CDR1 MDHEN, CDR2 SYDVKM. The CDR3 is 17 amino acids. V was shortened by 4 bases and J by 0 bases, with 19 bases between the two germline ends. CDR3 DNA: TGTGCCAGCAGTTCCCCATTCGGGGCAGGGGCCTCCTACGAGCAGTACTTC. It encodes CASSSPFGAGASYEQYF.

The table lists this clone with a few counts. The V and J genes are TRBV2 and TRBJ2-1, with D possibly TRBD2 on 6 matching bases. Per the germline V gene, CDR1 is SNHLY and CDR2 is FYNNEI. The CDR3 loop spans 13 amino acids. V dropped 5 bases and J dropped 1 base, with 6 bases sitting between them. The CDR3 here is CASSRESYNEQFF. In DNA form, the CDR3 reads TGTGCCAGCAGTCGGGAGTCCTACAATGAGCAGTTCTTC.

In its sample, this clone was seen once. The chain links TRBV28 to TRBJ1-3; no reliable D call. Germline-derived CDR1 and CDR2 are MDHEN and SYDVKM. Trimming cost V 10 bases and J 6 bases, with 7 bases left between them. The CDR3 is 10 amino acids. The CDR3 protein is CATIKNTIYF. Here the CDR3 DNA reads TGTGCCACAATAAAAAACACCATATATTTT.

The chain joins TRBV7-2 to TRBJ1-1; no reliable D call. CDR3 length: 16 amino acids. The V end was cut by 0 bases, the J end by 3 bases, with 14 bases between. The germline V gene encodes CDR1 SGHTA and CDR2 FQGNSA. In nucleotides, the CDR3 is TGTGCCAGCAGCTTAGCTTCGGGAGGCGGGCACACTGAAGCTTTCTTT. This sequence encodes CASSLASGGGHTEAFF.

The V call is TRBV6-4, the J call TRBJ2-1; 8 positions match TRBD2. The CDR3 is made up of 14 amino acids. CDR1 and CDR2 (germline): MRHNA, SNTAGT. V shed 4 bases, J shed 5 bases, and the junction held 4 bases outside the gene matches. CDR3 in amino acids: CASSVGTRHNEQFF. The CDR3 DNA reads TGTGCCAGCAGTGTCGGGACTAGGCACAATGAGCAGTTCTTC.

The rearrangement joins TRBV25-1 to TRBJ2-5; 10 bases line up with TRBD1. From germline, CDR1 is MGHDK and CDR2 SYGVNS. CDR3 length: 15 residues. Trimming at V came to 8 bases and at J to 4 bases, leaving 10 bases not matched to a gene. The chain's CDR3 is CASSMDRGEVETQYF. CDR3 nucleotide sequence: TGTGCCAGCTCCATGGACAGGGGGGAGGTAGAGACCCAGTACTTC.

Here the CDR3 DNA reads TGCGCCAGCAGCCAAGGCCCCAATAAGGACACTGAAGCTTTCTTT. It yields the protein CASSQGPNKDTEAFF. This chain links TRBV4-3 with TRBJ1-1; D is unresolved. Trimming removed 1 base at V and 3 bases at J, with 12 bases between. CDR1 and CDR2 (germline): LGHNA, YSLEER. This CDR3 region has 15 residues.

The V gene is TRBV11-3, the J gene TRBJ2-3, with TRBD2 matching 10 bases. The V gene's germline CDR1 is SGHNT and CDR2 YENEEA. Trimming took 1 base from V and 4 from J; bases not matched to a gene: 5. The CDR3 totals 16 residues. CDR3 protein: CASSLGDLAGADTQYF. In nucleotides, the CDR3 is TGTGCCAGCAGCTTAGGTGATCTAGCGGGAGCAGATACGCAGTATTTT.

The chain has TRBV28 and TRBJ1-5, with TRBD1 matching 8 bases. The CDR3 covers 15 residues. Germline CDR1 and CDR2: MDHEN and SYDVKM. V dropped 2 bases and J dropped 1; count of bases not matched to a gene: 1. The CDR3 DNA reads as TGTGCCAGCAGTTTAGACAGGGGAAGCAATCAGCCCCAGCATTTT. Protein: CASSLDRGSNQPQHF.

This clone occurred a few times. The chain combines TRBV10-1 with TRBJ2-7; D is possibly TRBD2 (5 bases). This CDR3 has 16 amino acids. Trimming removed 5 bases from V and 6 bases from J, with 23 bases in between. CDR1 is WNHNN, CDR2 SYGVQD, per germline (reference sequence). Here the CDR3 reads CASSPGYEGIGGEQYF. DNA of the CDR3: TGCGCCAGCAGTCCGGGGTATGAAGGTATCGGTGGCGAGCAGTACTTC.

The chain has TRBV28 and TRBJ1-2; TRBD1 aligns across 10 bases. Germline V CDR1 and CDR2: MDHEN, SYDVKM. This CDR3 region has 14 residues. The V gene end was trimmed by 6 bases and the J gene end by 7 bases; junction bases not matched to a gene: 8. As DNA, the CDR3 is TGTGCCAGCAGCCCCCCCGACAGGGGGCCTGGCTACACCTTC. This translates into CASSPPDRGPGYTF.

In DNA, the CDR3 is TGTGCCAGCAGTTACTTTGGCCCATCGGGGACCGGGGAGCTGTTTTTT. It encodes CASSYFGPSGTGELFF. The chain combines TRBV6-5 with TRBJ2-2, with a possible D match to TRBD2 (5 bases). The germline V and J ends were trimmed by 1 base and 5 bases, with 14 bases remaining between them. The CDR3 spans 16 residues. Germline CDR1 and CDR2: MNHEY and SVGAGI.

The V and J genes are TRBV19 and TRBJ1-2; D is undetermined. CDR1 is LNHDA, CDR2 SQIVND, per germline (reference sequence). V gave up 10 bases and J gave up 3 bases, with 6 bases separating them. The CDR3 covers 10 residues. This CDR3 is CATTHYGYTF. The CDR3 nucleotides are TGTGCCACCACCCACTATGGCTACACCTTC. Full variable domain (missing parts from reference TRBV19 and TRBJ1-2): DGGITQSPKYLFRKEGQNVTLSCEQNLNHDAMYWYRQDPGQGLRLIYYSQIVNDFQKGDIAEGYSVSREKKESFPLTVTSAQKNPTAFYLCATTHYGYTFGSGTRLTVV.

This chain links TRBV6-5 with TRBJ1-1; tentative D call: TRBD1 (6 bases). The germline CDR1 and CDR2 sequences are MNHEY and SVGAGI. The V gene lost 5 bases and the J gene lost 0 bases, with 13 bases spanning the gap. The CDR3 is 15 residues long. The CDR3 DNA reads TGTGCCAGCAGTCCTCAACAGGGCATGAACACTGAAGCTTTCTTT. This encodes CASSPQQGMNTEAFF.

In its sample, this clone was seen once. The V and J genes are TRBV5-6 and TRBJ2-7, with unresolved D. The length of the CDR3 is 12 residues. Looked up from germline, CDR1 is SGHDT and CDR2 is YYEEEE. Trimming cost V 2 bases and J 2 bases, with 5 bases left between them. CDR3 sequence reads: CASSLGAYEQYF. The CDR3 DNA is TGTGCCAGCAGCTTAGGTGCCTACGAGCAGTACTTC.

The chain combines TRBV28 with TRBJ1-2; 8 bases map to TRBD1. V dropped 3 bases and J dropped 4; count of bases not matched to a gene: 1. The CDR3 is 13 amino acids. From germline, CDR1 is MDHEN and CDR2 SYDVKM. The CDR3 is CASSLTGAYGYTF. CDR3 bases: TGTGCCAGCAGTTTGACAGGGGCCTATGGCTACACCTTC.

This clone appeared once. The chain combines TRBV5-1 with TRBJ2-1; D is unresolved. This CDR3 is 15 amino acids long. Deletions cut 3 bases from V and 5 bases from J, with 15 bases between. CDR1 is SGHRS and CDR2 is YFSETQ in the germline V gene. DNA for the CDR3: TGCGCCAGCAGCTACGACCAGGCTATTAACAATGAGCAGTTCTTC. Its protein product is CASSYDQAINNEQFF.

The rearrangement uses TRBV7-2 and TRBJ2-1, with 9 bases lining up with TRBD2. CDR3 length: 19 residues. Germline-derived CDR1 and CDR2 are SGHTA and FQGNSA. J gave up 4 bases and V 5 bases, and 18 bases lay outside the gene matches. The CDR3, as DNA: TGTGCCAGCAGCGAAAGACTAGCGGAGGCCCTCCTGAATTACAATGAGCAGTTCTTC. Encoded protein: CASSERLAEALLNYNEQFF.

The chain links TRBV7-9 to TRBJ2-7; a possible D gene is TRBD1 (6 bases). V dropped 6 bases and J dropped 1 base, with 10 bases sitting between them. The CDR3 is 13 amino acids. Germline V gene lookup returns CDR1 SEHNR and CDR2 FQNEAQ (reference sequence). The CDR3 DNA sequence: TGTGCCAGCAGTGGACAGAATTCCTACGAGCAGTACTTC. Protein: CASSGQNSYEQYF.

V and J are TRBV18 and TRBJ2-3; TRBD2 matches at 13 bases. Losses at the gene ends were 6 bases for V and 6 bases for J; bases not matched to a gene: 9. From germline, CDR1 is KGHSH and CDR2 LQKENI. The CDR3 has 16 amino acids. This CDR3 is CASSKRTSGSSDTQYF. The CDR3 DNA follows: TGTGCCAGCTCGAAAAGGACTAGCGGGAGTTCGGATACGCAGTATTTT.

This clone has more than one count but fewer than ten. This chain connects TRBV28 to TRBJ2-7, with D perhaps matching TRBD2 (6 bases). In germline, CDR1 is MDHEN, CDR2 SYDVKM. Trimming left V 1 base short and J 5 bases short, with 12 bases between. This CDR3 comprises 14 residues. CDR3 protein: CASSLLVRRDEQYF. The CDR3 DNA follows: TGTGCCAGCAGTTTATTGGTCCGGAGGGACGAGCAGTACTTC. Full variable domain (missing parts from reference TRBV28 and TRBJ2-7): DVKVTQSSRYLVKRTGEKVFLECVQDMDHENMFWYRQDPGLGLRLIYFSYDVKMKEKGDIPEGYSVSREKKERFSLILESASTNQTSMYLCASSLLVRRDEQYFGPGTRLTVT.